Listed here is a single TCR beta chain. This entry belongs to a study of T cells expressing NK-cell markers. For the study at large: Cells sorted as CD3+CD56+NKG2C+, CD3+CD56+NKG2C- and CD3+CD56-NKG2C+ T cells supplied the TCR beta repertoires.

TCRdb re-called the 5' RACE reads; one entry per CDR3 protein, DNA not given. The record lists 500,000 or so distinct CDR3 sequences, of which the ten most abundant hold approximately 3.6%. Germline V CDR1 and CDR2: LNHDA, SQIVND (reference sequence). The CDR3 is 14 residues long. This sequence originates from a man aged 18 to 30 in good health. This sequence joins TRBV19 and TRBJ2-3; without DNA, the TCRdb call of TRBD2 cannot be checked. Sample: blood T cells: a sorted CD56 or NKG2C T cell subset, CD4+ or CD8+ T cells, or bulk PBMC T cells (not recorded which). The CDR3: CATKGKLATDTQYF.